The 11 T cell receptor beta chains below come from one sample, sequenced in a study of T cell responses to AZD1222 COVID-19 vaccine. Only in-frame clones appear in the TCRdb table, and some are missing; sequencing was by immunoSEQ multiplex PCR. The table shows around 70,000 clones, with around 90% occurring only once. Source: peripheral blood, taken 28 days after the second AZD1222 dose. Receptors originate from an adult who received the AZD1222 COVID-19 vaccine.

The chain combines TRBV6-5 with TRBJ2-1; D is uncertain. Germline CDR1 reads MNHEY; CDR2 reads SVGAGI. This CDR3 is built from 15 residues. V was trimmed by 0 bases and J by 0 bases, leaving 6 bases between them. The CDR3 DNA sequence: TGTGCCAGCAGTTACTCGATAGGCTCCTACAATGAGCAGTTCTTC. Protein: CASSYSIGSYNEQFF.

V gene TRBV19 combines with J gene TRBJ2-7; a possible D gene is TRBD1 (6 bases). V dropped 3 bases and J dropped 0 bases, with 9 bases sitting between them. Looked up from germline, CDR1 is LNHDA and CDR2 is SQIVND (reference sequence). This CDR3 spans 14 amino acids. The CDR3 coding sequence is TGTGCCAGTAGTATGGGGGACAACTCCTACGAGCAGTACTTC. It encodes CASSMGDNSYEQYF.

The CDR3 DNA sequence: TGTGCCAGTAGTATAGATTTCCCTCCAGTCCGTGCCTTCTTC. The encoded protein is CASSIDFPPVRAFF. The chain carries TRBV19 and TRBJ2-1; unclear D gene. Germline V gene data show CDR1 as LNHDA and CDR2 as SQIVND (reference sequence). CDR3 size: 14 residues. The V end lost 0 bases, the J end lost 16 bases, and 19 bases lay between the germline ends.

This chain links TRBV11-3 with TRBJ2-1; D remains ambiguous. Trimming took off 3 bases at V and 0 bases at J, with 3 bases between the two ends. Germline V lookup: CDR1 SGHNT, CDR2 YENEEA. This CDR3 has 13 amino acids. The CDR3 DNA is TGTGCCAGCAGCTTCGCCTCCTACAATGAGCAGTTCTTC. Its translation: CASSFASYNEQFF.

V and J are TRBV11-2 and TRBJ2-5, with D possibly being TRBD2 (7 bases). This CDR3 region has 16 residues. In germline, CDR1 is SGHAT, CDR2 FQNNGV. V was shortened by 2 bases and J by 5 bases, with 18 bases between the two germline ends. CDR3 region: CASSLRFGGAQETQYF. CDR3 DNA: TGTGCCAGCAGCTTAAGGTTTGGGGGGGCGCAGGAGACCCAGTACTTC.

The rearrangement links TRBV10-3 to TRBJ2-5, with D unclear. V dropped 3 bases and J dropped 1 base, with 3 bases sitting between them. The CDR3 covers 12 residues. CDR1 is ENHRY, CDR2 SYGVKD, per germline. The CDR3 loop is CAISELQETQYF. CDR3 bases: TGTGCCATCAGTGAACTCCAAGAGACCCAGTACTTC.

This clone was seen a single time. The chain employs TRBV5-6 and TRBJ1-1; TRBD1 is a possible D gene (6 bases). The CDR3 has 15 amino acids. Germline CDR1 reads SGHDT; CDR2 reads YYEEEE. The V and J ends lost 7 bases and 0 bases respectively, with 16 bases between them. The CDR3 is CASLHRVTMNTEAFF. In DNA, the CDR3 is TGTGCCAGCCTCCACAGGGTGACGATGAACACTGAAGCTTTCTTT.

CDR3 sequence: CAAAVRGSNTEAFF. For the CDR3, the DNA is TGTGCCGCCGCGGTCCGGGGGTCGAACACTGAAGCTTTCTTT. The chain joins TRBV3-1 (or the pseudogene TRBV3-2) to TRBJ1-1; a possible D gene is TRBD1 (5 bases). This CDR3 is built from 14 residues. Trimming stripped 11 bases from V and 1 base from J, with 17 bases between. Looked up from germline, CDR1 is LGHDT and CDR2 is YNNKEL (reference sequence).

This clone has just one count. The genes are TRBV18 and TRBJ1-3; weak D call: TRBD1 (5 bases). The CDR3 is made up of 17 amino acids. V was pared by 6 bases and J by 9 bases, with 27 bases between. CDR1 is KGHSH and CDR2 is LQKENI in the germline V gene. The chain's CDR3 is CASSPGPTSAAPITIYF. DNA of the CDR3: TGTGCCAGCTCTCCGGGACCCACTAGCGCGGCCCCAATCACCATATATTTT.

V usage is TRBV9 and J usage is TRBJ2-1; 9 bases map to TRBD2. Germline V gene lookup returns CDR1 SGDLS and CDR2 YYNGEE. This CDR3 contains 16 residues. Trimming cost V 5 bases and J 4 bases; bases outside gene matches: 10. The CDR3 spells CASSLTVAGVYNEQFF. The CDR3 region has the DNA TGTGCCAGCAGTCTCACGGTAGCGGGAGTATACAATGAGCAGTTCTTC.

The chain carries TRBV9 and TRBJ2-3; a weak D match, TRBD1 (6 bases). The V gene's germline CDR1 is SGDLS and CDR2 YYNGEE. This CDR3 has 15 residues. The V end was cut by 0 bases, the J end by 2 bases, with 10 bases between. The CDR3 region is CASSVEGQTTDTQYF. The CDR3 coding sequence is TGTGCCAGCAGCGTAGAAGGACAGACCACAGATACGCAGTATTTT.